The 32 T cell receptor beta chains presented below share a single source sample, sequenced in a study of T cell clonality in common variable immunodeficiency. Some clones are missing from TCRdb's copy, which holds only in-frame ones; the method was immunoSEQ multiplex PCR. This sample carries under 65,000 clones and no singletons, and 0.83% goes to the top ten. Sequences were obtained from peripheral blood mononuclear cells. The receptors originated from a person aged 18 to 75 in good health.

This clone was detected many times. CDR3 protein: CASSLFLGPQETQYF. The DNA read from the CDR3 is TGCGCCAGCAGCTTGTTTTTGGGCCCCCAAGAGACC. The chain is built from TRBV5-1 and TRBJ2-5; D not resolved. The read falls 3 residues short of the CDR3 end, and the missing part is taken from the germline J gene. In germline, CDR1 is SGHRS, CDR2 YFSETQ. This CDR3 is 15 amino acids long. The V and J ends lost 1 base and 1 base respectively, with 11 bases between them.

This clone was observed at least ten times. Read coverage stops 3 residues before the CDR3 terminus; the germline J gene supplies the remainder. The rearrangement links TRBV15 to TRBJ1-4, with no clear D. CDR3 length: 13 residues. CDR1 is LNHNV and CDR2 is YYDKDF in the germline V gene (reference sequence). V was clipped by 5 bases and J by 7 bases, with 11 bases between them. CDR3 DNA, as far as it was read: TGTGCCACCAGCGAGAGGGCTGGTGAAAAA. As protein: CATSERAGEK. The complete CDR3 protein is CATSERAGEKLFF.

The table lists this clone with many counts. The sequenced fragment ends 3 residues before the CDR3 boundary, so the rest is inferred from the germline J gene. The chain carries TRBV19 and TRBJ2-6, with no clear D. The germline V gene has CDR1 LNHDA and CDR2 SQIVND (reference sequence). V gave up 6 bases and J gave up 0 bases, with 6 bases separating them. The CDR3 length is 14 residues. CDR3 in amino acids: CASRQSSGANVLTF. The DNA read from the CDR3 is TGTGCCAGTAGACAGAGCTCTGGGGCCAACGTC.

This clone was detected many times. Read coverage stops 3 residues before the CDR3 terminus; the germline J gene supplies the remainder. The rearrangement uses TRBV5-1 and TRBJ1-1; TRBD1 matches 8 bases. The CDR3 is made up of 15 amino acids. Germline V CDR1 and CDR2: SGHRS, YFSETQ. V shed 2 bases, J shed 0 bases, and the junction held 3 bases outside the gene matches. Partial CDR3 DNA: TGCGCCAGCAGCTTAGGACAGGGTGTGAACACTGAA. Protein product: CASSLGQGVNTE. The entire CDR3 protein is CASSLGQGVNTEAFF.

This clone has ten or more counts. The CDR3 is cut off 3 residues early in the read; its end comes from the germline J gene. V is TRBV6-2 or TRBV6-3 and J is TRBJ2-1; D not certain. Trimming removed 4 bases from V and 6 bases from J, with 7 bases in between. This CDR3 is built from 12 residues. CDR1 and CDR2 from the germline V gene are MNHEY and SVGEGT. CDR3 in amino acids: CASSFYANEQFF. The DNA read from the CDR3 is TGTGCCAGCAGTTTCTATGCCAATGAG.

This clone was recorded at least ten times. The DNA read from the CDR3 is TGTGCCAGCAGCTTAGGAAGGAACGGGGGAGGTGGC. Its protein is CASSLGRNGGGG. The whole CDR3 protein reads CASSLGRNGGGGYTF. J is TRBJ1-2 and V is TRBV7-2; a possible D gene is TRBD1 (5 bases). Coverage ceases 3 residues before the CDR3 finishes, and the germline J gene fills in the end. V was clipped by 1 base and J by 7 bases, with 16 bases between them. This CDR3 region has 15 residues. Germline V lookup: CDR1 SGHTA, CDR2 FQGNSA.

Regarding this clone: The read ends 3 residues before the CDR3 terminus; that terminus is restored from the germline J gene. This sequence joins TRBV7-6 and TRBJ1-2; D is unclear. Germline V lookup: CDR1 SGHVS, CDR2 FNYEAQ. The CDR3 is 14 residues long. Deletions cut 0 bases from V and 2 bases from J, with 7 bases between. The CDR3 protein is CASSLAPGNYGYTF. CDR3 DNA, as far as it was read: TGTGCCAGCAGCTTAGCTCCGGGGAACTATGGC.

This clone was seen a few times. The read comes to an end 3 residues before the CDR3 does, leaving the germline J gene to fill in the end. The chain employs TRBV30 and TRBJ2-4; D not resolved. The CDR3 contains 15 residues. Germline lookup yields CDR1 GTSNPN and CDR2 SVGIG (reference sequence). Partial CDR3 DNA: TGTGCCGGTACGCTCTCCCCCGAACTTAACTATGGT. Its translation: CAGTLSPELNYG. In full, the CDR3 is CAGTLSPELNYGQYF.

There are many counts of this clone. The sequence runs out 3 residues before the end of the CDR3; the remainder is reconstructed from the germline J gene. The chain has TRBV20-1 and TRBJ2-7, with D uncertain. V was cut by 6 bases and J by 0 bases, with 12 bases left in between. This CDR3 spans 13 amino acids. Germline V gene sequence: CDR1 DFQATT, CDR2 SNEGSKA (reference sequence). CDR3 in amino acids: CSATGGSSYEQYF. The sequenced CDR3 bases are TGCAGTGCAACCGGCGGCAGCTCCTACGAG.

This clone was counted ten times or more. The read ends 3 residues before the CDR3 terminus; that terminus is restored from the germline J gene. J is TRBJ2-3 and V is TRBV7-3, with D hard to call. V was cut by 0 bases and J by 2 bases, with 3 bases left in between. Germline CDR1 is SGHTA and CDR2 is FQGTGA. The CDR3 length is 13 residues. The CDR3 region is CASSLTATDTQYF. Incomplete CDR3 DNA: TGTGCCAGCAGCTTAACGGCCACAGATACG.

This clone was counted a few times. This likely stems from a read error, as it lies one base from a far larger clone. The read finishes 3 residues shy of the CDR3 end, and the germline J gene is used to complete it. V and J are TRBV7-2 and TRBJ2-3; the D call may be TRBD1 or TRBD2 (5 bases each). Per the germline V gene, CDR1 is SGHTA and CDR2 is FQGNSA. The V and J ends lost 1 base and 8 bases respectively, with 16 bases between them. This CDR3 contains 15 residues. The sequenced part of the CDR3 DNA is TGTGCCAGCAGCTTAGTAACCCATTCGAGGGGTACG. It yields the protein CASSLVTHSRGT. The complete CDR3 protein is CASSLVTHSRGTQYF.

This clone was recorded many times. The CDR3 extends 3 residues past the end of the read, so its final part is completed from the germline J gene. This chain uses TRBV7-3 with TRBJ2-1, with TRBD2 matching 13 bases. V shed 1 base, J shed 9 bases, and the junction held 3 bases outside the gene matches. The CDR3 contains 15 residues. The germline gives CDR1 SGHTA, CDR2 FQGTGA. The CDR3 bases that were read are TGTGCCAGCAGCTTAAGGACTAGCGGGGGCTCTGAG. It encodes CASSLRTSGGSE. The full-length CDR3 reads as CASSLRTSGGSEQFF.

This clone was detected many times. Read sequence stops 3 residues before the CDR3 end, and the germline J gene provides the missing end. This chain joins TRBV28 and TRBJ1-4, with 8 nucleotides matching TRBD1. The V and J ends lost 3 bases and 8 bases, in that order; junction bases with no gene match: 8. CDR1 and CDR2 from the germline V gene are MDHEN and SYDVKM. The CDR3 is 15 amino acids. CDR3 loop: CASSFRTGRKEKLFF. The CDR3 DNA, read in part, is TGTGCCAGCAGTTTCAGGACAGGGAGGAAAGAAAAA.

This clone was recorded at least ten times. The CDR3 extends 3 residues past the end of the read, so its final part is completed from the germline J gene. The chain employs TRBV14 and TRBJ2-7; a possible D gene is TRBD2 (6 bases). Trimming pared 0 bases from V and 6 bases from J, leaving 15 bases between. This CDR3 has 15 residues. The germline V gene has CDR1 SGHDN and CDR2 FVKESK. The CDR3 DNA, read in part, is TGTGCCAGCAGCCAAGATCGTGGAGGGCCCTCCGAG. This codes for CASSQDRGGPSE. In full, the CDR3 is CASSQDRGGPSEQYF.

This clone was seen only a few times. Read coverage stops 3 residues before the CDR3 terminus; the germline J gene supplies the remainder. The rearrangement links TRBV11-2 to TRBJ1-1, with D hard to call. Per germline, CDR1 SGHAT and CDR2 FQNNGV. V was trimmed by 3 bases and J by 7 bases, leaving 6 bases between them. The CDR3 spans 11 residues. The CDR3 loop reads CASSFTVEAFF. The sequenced part of the CDR3 DNA is TGTGCCAGCAGCTTTACAGTTGAA.

This clone appeared many times. The DNA ends 3 residues before the CDR3 does, and the rest of the CDR3 is filled in from the germline J gene. The chain has TRBV7-6 and TRBJ2-3, with no clear D. Germline V gives CDR1 SGHVS, CDR2 FNYEAQ. V shed 1 base and J shed 4 bases, with 12 bases lying between them. CDR3 length equals 15 residues. The CDR3 region is CASSLEGVRADTQYF. The sequenced CDR3 bases are TGTGCCAGCAGCTTAGAAGGAGTAAGGGCAGATACG.

In its sample, this clone was seen many times. The CDR3 goes on 3 residues after the read ends, and that part is filled in from the germline J gene. This sequence joins TRBV12-3 or TRBV12-4 and TRBJ2-3; D is tentatively TRBD1 or TRBD2 (5 bases each). V was pared by 0 bases and J by 0 bases, with 10 bases between. The CDR3 sequence is 16 residues long. The part of the CDR3 DNA that was read is TGTGCCAGCAGTTTAGCGAGGGCAGGGAGCACAGATACG. As protein: CASSLARAGSTDT. The whole CDR3 is CASSLARAGSTDTQYF.

This clone came up many times. The read terminates 3 residues before the CDR3 end, so the remaining end is supplied by the germline J gene. This chain connects TRBV5-4 to TRBJ2-7; D perhaps matches TRBD1 (6 bases). The CDR3 totals 13 residues. Germline loops: CDR1 SGHNT, CDR2 YYREEE (reference sequence). V was shortened by 0 bases and J by 4 bases, with 8 bases between the two germline ends. The sequenced CDR3 bases are TGTGCCAGCAGCTTGGTCCAGGGGTACGAG. Residues: CASSLVQGYE. The full CDR3 protein is CASSLVQGYEQYF.

This clone has at least ten counts. Read coverage stops 3 residues before the CDR3 terminus; the germline J gene supplies the remainder. The rearrangement uses TRBV11-2 and TRBJ1-4; 7 bases line up with TRBD1. Germline CDR1 SGHAT, CDR2 FQNNGV. CDR3 size: 15 residues. With V trimmed by 5 bases and J by 3 bases, 6 bases remained unmatched. The CDR3 spells CASSPQGWANEKLFF. The sequenced CDR3 bases are TGTGCCAGCAGCCCACAGGGGTGGGCTAATGAAAAA.

The sample holds many counts of this clone. The sequenced fragment ends 3 residues before the CDR3 boundary, so the rest is inferred from the germline J gene. The chain combines TRBV19 with TRBJ1-2; D is unresolved. The V and J ends lost 3 bases and 2 bases respectively, with 4 bases between them. This CDR3 comprises 12 residues. Germline V gene sequence: CDR1 LNHDA, CDR2 SQIVND (reference sequence). The CDR3 region is CASSMLNYGYTF. The sequenced part of the CDR3 DNA is TGTGCCAGTAGTATGCTAAACTATGGC.

This clone was detected many times. The CDR3 spells CASSYREGYGYTF. Incomplete CDR3 DNA: TGTGCCAGCAGCTACAGGGAAGGCTATGGC. The V call is TRBV2, the J call TRBJ1-2; a possible D gene is TRBD1 (6 bases). The read halts 3 residues ahead of the CDR3 end, with the missing end drawn from the germline J gene. The CDR3 is 13 amino acids. Trimming shortened V by 6 bases and J by 4 bases, and 12 bases separated the two germline ends. The germline CDR1 and CDR2 sequences are SNHLY and FYNNEI.

This clone has a count of ten or more. The read terminates 3 residues ahead of where the CDR3 ends, so the germline J gene completes it. The V call is TRBV20-1, the J call TRBJ2-7, with TRBD2 identical over 8 bases. This CDR3 has 14 residues. Looked up from germline, CDR1 is DFQATT and CDR2 is SNEGSKA (reference sequence). V was clipped by 2 bases and J by 5 bases; unmatched bases: 8. The CDR3 region is CSARRSAGAHEQYF. The covered CDR3 bases are TGCAGTGCTAGACGCTCAGCGGGAGCCCACGAG.

The CDR3: CASSISGRRPDTYTF. Partial CDR3 DNA: TGTGCCAGTAGTATTAGCGGGAGAAGGCCAGATACC. V and J are TRBV19 and TRBJ1-2; D is unresolved. The read terminates 3 residues before the CDR3 end, so the remaining end is supplied by the germline J gene. The CDR3 consists of 15 residues. Per germline, CDR1 LNHDA and CDR2 SQIVND (reference sequence).

This clone was seen ten or more times. The CDR3 end falls 3 residues outside the read, so it is completed with the germline J gene. The chain recombines TRBV20-1 with TRBJ1-3; D remains ambiguous. V was pared by 0 bases and J by 0 bases, with 12 bases between. The CDR3 consists of 16 residues. In germline, CDR1 is DFQATT, CDR2 SNEGSKA (reference sequence). The CDR3 is CSARDPAELSGNTIYF. The covered CDR3 bases are TGCAGTGCTAGAGATCCGGCGGAACTCTCTGGAAACACC.

This clone came up a few times. The read halts 3 residues ahead of the CDR3 end, with the missing end drawn from the germline J gene. The rearrangement joins TRBV19 to TRBJ1-5; a weak D match, TRBD1 (6 bases). Germline CDR1 reads LNHDA; CDR2 reads SQIVND (reference sequence). The CDR3 sequence is 14 residues long. Trimming cost V 7 bases and J 6 bases, with 16 bases left between them. CDR3 region: CASTVGGAPQPQHF. Incomplete CDR3 DNA: TGTGCCAGTACCGTGGGGGGGGCCCCTCAGCCC.

This clone came up many times. The read ends 3 residues early relative to the CDR3; the germline J gene fills the gap. The rearrangement joins TRBV28 to TRBJ2-2, with no clear D. This CDR3 comprises 13 residues. The V end was cut by 3 bases, the J end by 2 bases, with 4 bases between. The germline gives CDR1 MDHEN, CDR2 SYDVKM. The CDR3 loop reads CASSFYNTGELFF. The part of the CDR3 DNA that was read is TGTGCCAGCAGTTTTTATAACACCGGGGAG.

This clone was found many times. The read halts 3 residues ahead of the CDR3 end, with the missing end drawn from the germline J gene. The J gene is TRBJ2-3, the V gene TRBV5-1; the match to TRBD2 covers 7 bases. The J segment lost 2 bases and the V segment lost 6 bases, leaving 9 bases of the junction unmatched. Germline CDR1 and CDR2: SGHRS and YFSETQ. CDR3 length: 15 residues. CDR3 protein: CASTRGDYLTDTQYF. Partial CDR3 DNA: TGCGCCAGCACACGTGGGGACTACCTCACAGATACG.

The table lists this clone with many counts. The sequence runs out 3 residues before the end of the CDR3; the remainder is reconstructed from the germline J gene. The chain carries TRBV19 and TRBJ2-4, with TRBD1 identical over 7 bases. The CDR3 has 14 residues. Looked up from germline, CDR1 is LNHDA and CDR2 is SQIVND (reference sequence). J lost 8 bases, V lost 6 bases, and 10 bases had no gene match. CDR3 protein: CASSDRQGLDIQYF. The covered CDR3 bases are TGTGCCAGTAGCGACAGACAGGGTTTGGACATT.

This clone was seen at least ten times. The CDR3 end lies 3 residues beyond the end of the read and is filled in from the germline J gene. This chain joins TRBV29-1 and TRBJ2-1, with 8 bases aligning to TRBD2. The CDR3 totals 13 residues. Unmatched junction bases numbered 8, after V lost 6 bases and J lost 7 bases. CDR1 SQVTM and CDR2 ANQGSEA come from the germline V gene. CDR3 DNA (partial): TGCAGCGTAGGGACTAGTGAAGGGAATGAG. It yields the protein CSVGTSEGNE. The whole CDR3 reads CSVGTSEGNEQFF.

This clone was found many times. The CDR3 spells CASSSQGRNTEAFF. The DNA read from the CDR3 is TGTGCCAGCAGCTCGCAGGGCCGGAACACTGAA. This rearrangement joins TRBV5-6 to TRBJ1-1, with a weak D call TRBD1 (5 bases). With the read ending 3 residues before the CDR3 end, the germline J gene is used to fill in that end. The ends were cut back, 3 bases at V and 1 base at J, with 10 bases in the middle. Germline values: CDR1 SGHDT, CDR2 YYEEEE. The length of the CDR3 is 14 residues.

This clone was counted a few times. CDR3 in amino acids: CASSEAAEHYGQYF. The DNA read from the CDR3 is TGTGCCAGCAGTGAAGCGGCCGAGCACTATGGT. The rearrangement links TRBV6-1 to TRBJ2-4; unclear D gene. The missing CDR3 end, 3 residues past where the read stops, is filled in from the germline J gene. CDR3 length equals 14 residues. Germline V gene lookup returns CDR1 MNHNS and CDR2 SASEGT.

A few counts support this clone. The read stops 3 residues short of the end of the CDR3; the missing end is completed from the germline J gene. The chain has TRBV18 and TRBJ2-4; the match to TRBD1 covers 8 bases. Germline CDR1 and CDR2: KGHSH and LQKENI. CDR3 length equals 13 residues. The CDR3 reads CASSPGQGVGQYF. The CDR3 DNA, read in part, is TGTGCCAGCTCACCAGGACAGGGAGTTGGT. Combining the CDR3 with reference TRBV18 and TRBJ2-4 gives the whole variable domain NAGVMQNPRHLVRRRGQEARLRCSPMKGHSHVYWYRQLPEEGLKFMVYLQKENIIDESGMPKERFSAEFPKEGPSILRIQQVVRGDSAAYFCASSPGQGVGQYFGAGTRLSVL.